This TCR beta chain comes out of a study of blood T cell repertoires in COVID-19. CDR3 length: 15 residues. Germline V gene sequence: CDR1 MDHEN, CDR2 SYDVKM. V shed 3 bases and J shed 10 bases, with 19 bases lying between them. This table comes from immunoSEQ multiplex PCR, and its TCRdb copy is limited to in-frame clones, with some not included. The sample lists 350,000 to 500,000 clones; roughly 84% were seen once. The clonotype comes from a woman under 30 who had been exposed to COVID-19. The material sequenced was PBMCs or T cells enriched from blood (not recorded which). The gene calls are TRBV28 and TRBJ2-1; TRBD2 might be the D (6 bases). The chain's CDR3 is CASSLGGVSRWEQFF. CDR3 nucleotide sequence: TGTGCCAGCAGTTTGGGCGGGGTTTCTAGATGGGAGCAGTTCTTC.